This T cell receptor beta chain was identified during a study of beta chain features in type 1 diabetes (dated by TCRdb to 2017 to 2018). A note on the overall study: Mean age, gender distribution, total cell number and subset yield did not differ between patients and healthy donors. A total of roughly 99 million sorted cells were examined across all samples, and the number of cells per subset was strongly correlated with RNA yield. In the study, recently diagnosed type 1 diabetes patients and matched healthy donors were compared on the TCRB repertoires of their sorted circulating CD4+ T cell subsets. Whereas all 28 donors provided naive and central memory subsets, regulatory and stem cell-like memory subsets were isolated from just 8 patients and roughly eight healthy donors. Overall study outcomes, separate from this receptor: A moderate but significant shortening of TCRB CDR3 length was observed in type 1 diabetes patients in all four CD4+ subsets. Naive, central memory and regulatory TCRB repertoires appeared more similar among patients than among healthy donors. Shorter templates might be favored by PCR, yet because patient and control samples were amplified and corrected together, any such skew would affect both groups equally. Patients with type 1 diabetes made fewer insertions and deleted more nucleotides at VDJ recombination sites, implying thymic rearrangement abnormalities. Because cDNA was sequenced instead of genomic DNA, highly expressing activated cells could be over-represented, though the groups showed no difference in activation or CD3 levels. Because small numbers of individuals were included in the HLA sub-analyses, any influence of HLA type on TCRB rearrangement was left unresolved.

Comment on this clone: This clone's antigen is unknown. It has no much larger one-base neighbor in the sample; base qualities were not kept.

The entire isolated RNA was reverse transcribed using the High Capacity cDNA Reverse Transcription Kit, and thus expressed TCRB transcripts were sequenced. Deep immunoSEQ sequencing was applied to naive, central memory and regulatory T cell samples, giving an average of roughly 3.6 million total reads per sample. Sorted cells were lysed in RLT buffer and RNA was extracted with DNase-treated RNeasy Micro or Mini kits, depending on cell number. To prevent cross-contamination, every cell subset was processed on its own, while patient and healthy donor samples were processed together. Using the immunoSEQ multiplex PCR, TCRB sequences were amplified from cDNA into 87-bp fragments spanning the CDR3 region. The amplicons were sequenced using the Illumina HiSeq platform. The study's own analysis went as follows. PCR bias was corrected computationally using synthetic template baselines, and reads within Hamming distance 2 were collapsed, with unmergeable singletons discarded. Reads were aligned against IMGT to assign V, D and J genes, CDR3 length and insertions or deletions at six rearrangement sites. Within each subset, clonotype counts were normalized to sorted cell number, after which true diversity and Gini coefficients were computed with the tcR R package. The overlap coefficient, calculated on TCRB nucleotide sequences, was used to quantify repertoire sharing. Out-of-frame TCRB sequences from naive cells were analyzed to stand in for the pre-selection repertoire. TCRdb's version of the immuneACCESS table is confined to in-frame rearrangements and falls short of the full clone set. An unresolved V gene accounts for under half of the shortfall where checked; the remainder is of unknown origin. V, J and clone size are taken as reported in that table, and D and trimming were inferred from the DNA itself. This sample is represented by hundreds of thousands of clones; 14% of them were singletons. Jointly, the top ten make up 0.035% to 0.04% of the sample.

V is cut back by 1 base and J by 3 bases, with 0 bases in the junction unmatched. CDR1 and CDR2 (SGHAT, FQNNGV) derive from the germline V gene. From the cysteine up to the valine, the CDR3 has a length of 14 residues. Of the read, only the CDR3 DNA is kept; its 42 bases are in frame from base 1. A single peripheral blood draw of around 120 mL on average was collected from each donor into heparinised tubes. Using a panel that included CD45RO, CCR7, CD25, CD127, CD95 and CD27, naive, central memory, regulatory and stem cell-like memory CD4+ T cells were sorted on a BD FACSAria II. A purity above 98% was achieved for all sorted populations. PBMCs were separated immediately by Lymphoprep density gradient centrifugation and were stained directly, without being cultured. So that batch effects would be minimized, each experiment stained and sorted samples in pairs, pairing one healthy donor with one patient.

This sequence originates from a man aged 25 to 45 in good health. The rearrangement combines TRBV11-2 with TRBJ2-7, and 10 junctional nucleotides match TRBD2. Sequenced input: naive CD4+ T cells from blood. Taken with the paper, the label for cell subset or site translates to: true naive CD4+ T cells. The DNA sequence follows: TGTGCCAGCAGCTTAGTAGCGGGGGGCTACGAGCAGTACGTC. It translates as CASSLVAGGYEQYV.